The T cell receptor (beta chain) described here comes from a study of cytomegalovirus exposure and HLA in healthy donors. With regard to this clone: What it binds is unknown.

V was clipped by 4 bases and J by 2 bases; unmatched bases: 8. CDR1 is LGHNA, CDR2 YSLEER, per germline. CDR3 length: 15 residues. General study findings and limits: In a later analysis, first-cohort TCR clusters were found to tend to co-occur in the roughly 120 validation repertoires. Cytomegalovirus association was assigned to under 200 TCR beta chains.

Donors were drawn from the approximately 110-subject validation cohort, separate from the roughly 700-subject first cohort. The protocol was immunoSEQ multiplex PCR, while the TCRdb copy is restricted to in-frame clones and leaves out a portion. The sample shows about 250,000 clones, roughly nine tenths of them seen only once. Material: PBMCs. The chain uses TRBV4-3 and TRBJ2-7, with 7 bases matching TRBD2. This clonotype was obtained from a man in his late teens or twenties in good health and CMV-seropositive. The CDR3 region is CASSRVSSGTYEQYF. The DNA of the CDR3 is TGCGCCAGCAGCCGAGTATCTAGCGGAACCTACGAGCAGTACTTC.